The text below deals with one T cell receptor beta chain. Its antigen is currently unknown. Germline-derived CDR1 and CDR2 are SGHTA and FQGTGA. V was pared by 2 bases and J by 4 bases, with 12 bases between. The CDR3 runs 15 residues. Quantitative 5'-RACE with molecular barcodes produced the TCR beta libraries. TCRdb redid the calling of the 5' RACE reads with MiXCR, one entry per CDR3 protein. The data show over 700,000 distinct CDR3 sequences, around 19% seen once. The data stem from a study of CD8 T cells in ankylosing spondylitis. Study-level results: The disease-linked clones had a CD8+ phenotype and low blood frequencies. Made up of eight highly homologous variants, a TCR beta motif appeared characteristic of ankylosing spondylitis blood. It was reported that disease-linked clones were significantly enriched in matched ankylosing spondylitis synovial fluid.

This clonotype was obtained from a male donor with ankylosing spondylitis. Sequencing was performed on blood, either unsorted or a sorted T cell fraction (not recorded which). The chain joins TRBV7-3 to TRBJ2-1; TRBD1 might be the D (5 bases). CDR3 in amino acids: CASSLWQGPYNEQFF. CDR3 DNA: TGTGCCAGCAGCTTATGGCAGGGCCCTTACAATGAGCAGTTCTTC.